These T cell receptor beta chains were read from a single sample in a study of cytomegalovirus exposure and HLA in healthy donors. Profiling relied on immunoSEQ multiplex PCR, and the TCRdb table lists in-frame clones only, not all of them. The sample lists 90,000 to 150,000 clones; around 60% were seen once. The specimen was PBMCs. These receptors came from a middle-aged man in good health and CMV-seropositive. Both conserved end residues are part of each CDR3. D genes are given only for firm matches.

CDR3	D	length	V
CASKLTGGGEKLFF	TRBD1	14	TRBV6-6
CASSLRGGDGYTF	-	13	TRBV11-2
CASSLSSDPNYPYEQYF	-	17	TRBV5-1
CASSLGSATTVEQYF	-	15	TRBV18
CATRHPGDF	-	9	TRBV6-5
CASSDLAGAAYEQYF	TRBD2	15	TRBV2
CASSLTTGTGLYNEQFF	TRBD1	17	TRBV28
CASSGTSGSLRNEQFF	TRBD2	16	TRBV2
CASSHLRTGVTGELFF	TRBD1	16	TRBV4-3
CASSSDRAYMGGYTF	TRBD1	15	TRBV6-5
CASDLLIAGAPDTQYF	TRBD2	16	TRBV7-2
CAWRSGLAGGHEQYF	TRBD2	15	TRBV30
CASSMETGGWSSYEQYF	TRBD1	17	TRBV19
CAWSRGEGYGYTF	-	13	TRBV30
CASSYSGGLGTDTQYF	-	16	TRBV6-5
CASQKWQGAGYTF	TRBD1	13	TRBV6-1
CASSSGISGNTIYF	-	14	TRBV5-4
CASSEGLAGVTDTQYF	TRBD2	16	TRBV5-1
CASSLNTALNYGYTF	-	15	TRBV7-9
CASSRRTSSQETQYF	-	15	TRBV7-9
CASSIRELAGVGEQFF	TRBD2	16	TRBV19
CASSRTGGIGNTGAFF	TRBD1	16	TRBV5-1
CASSAGQGRVSEAFF	TRBD1	15	TRBV9
CASSAPGQTHEKLFF	-	15	TRBV28
CASSESQKYGYTF	-	13	TRBV10-2
CASRPRGTGTYEQYF	-	15	TRBV27